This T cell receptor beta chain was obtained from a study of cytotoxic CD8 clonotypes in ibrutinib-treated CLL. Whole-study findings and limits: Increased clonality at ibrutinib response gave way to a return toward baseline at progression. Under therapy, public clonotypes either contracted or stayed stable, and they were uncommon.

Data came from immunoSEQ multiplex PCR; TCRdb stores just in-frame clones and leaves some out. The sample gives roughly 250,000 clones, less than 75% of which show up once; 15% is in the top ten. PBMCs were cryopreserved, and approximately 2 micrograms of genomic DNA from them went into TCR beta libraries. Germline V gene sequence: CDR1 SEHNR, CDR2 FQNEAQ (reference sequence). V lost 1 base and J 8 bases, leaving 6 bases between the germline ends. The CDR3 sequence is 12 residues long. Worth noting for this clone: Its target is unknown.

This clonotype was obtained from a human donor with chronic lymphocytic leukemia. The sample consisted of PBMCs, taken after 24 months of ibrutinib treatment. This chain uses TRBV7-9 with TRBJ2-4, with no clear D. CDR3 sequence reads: CASSLDSDIQYF. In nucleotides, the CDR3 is TGTGCCAGCAGCTTAGATTCGGACATTCAGTACTTC.